This TCR beta chain was profiled in a study of blood T cell repertoires in COVID-19. Turning to the study itself: T cells, B-cell-depleted T cells, or PBMCs provided the cDNA or gDNA that served as material.

This CDR3 is built from 13 residues. The V and J ends lost 4 bases and 3 bases respectively, with 9 bases between them. CDR1 is MNHEY, CDR2 SMNVEV, per germline (reference sequence). Only in-frame clones appear in the TCRdb table, and some are missing; sequencing was by immunoSEQ multiplex PCR. The table shows about 300,000 clones, with more than 85% occurring only once. The sequence came from a man aged 35-49 years with acute or convalescent COVID-19. The sample was peripheral blood. V usage is TRBV27 and J usage is TRBJ1-1; D unclear. Written as DNA, the CDR3 is TGTGCCAGCAGTTCGAAACCGGACACTGAAGCTTTCTTT. It encodes CASSSKPDTEAFF.